The rows below give T cell receptor beta chains drawn from one sample of a study of vaccination and CD4 T cells after COVID-19. TCRdb used MiXCR to reprocess the PCR reads, holding one entry per CDR3 protein. Altogether about 11,000 distinct CDR3 sequences are present, about 30% being singletons, with the ten largest covering 15% to 18%. These TCRs' antigens remain unknown. The specimen comprised CD4+ T cells from blood, cultured in vitro, sampled after SARS-CoV-2 vaccination. The source of these receptors is a human donor who had recovered from COVID-19. Each CDR3 is given with its conserved first and last residue. A D gene is named only where the DNA matches it firmly. Some rows have no size entry. The others give once, few or many, or a class for an expanded clone.

clone_size d_call j_call v_call cdr3_nt cdr3_aa
few . TRBJ1-1 TRBV20-1 TGCAGTGCTAGGGGAGTTCAGGGGAGGGGAACTGAAGCTTTCTTT CSARGVQGRGTEAFF
. . TRBJ2-5 TRBV7-8 TGTGCCAGCAGCCGGGGACGTCTCGGAGAGACCCAGTACTTC CASSRGRLGETQYF
. . TRBJ1-5 TRBV28 TGTGCCAGCAGTTTATTAGGGGACAAAAAAGGCCAGCCCCAGCATTTT CASSLLGDKKGQPQHF
. . TRBJ2-7 TRBV28 TGTGCCAGCAGTTTTTGGAGCTACGAGCAGTACTTC CASSFWSYEQYF
. . TRBJ1-2 TRBV7-2 TGTGCCAGCAGCTTATTGGGGGCCGGCTATGGCTACACCTTC CASSLLGAGYGYTF
medium-sized TRBD1 TRBJ2-7 TRBV7-2 TGTGCCAGCAGCTTCGGACAGGGCTACGAGCAGTACTTC CASSFGQGYEQYF
. . TRBJ1-2 TRBV7-2 TGTGCCAGCAGCCAGACGGGGGGCGGCTATGGCTACACCTTC CASSQTGGGYGYTF
few TRBD1 TRBJ2-4 TRBV5-6 TGTGCCAGCAGCCGCCGGGACAGGGTACAAAACATTCAGTACTTC CASSRRDRVQNIQYF
few TRBD2 TRBJ2-1 TRBV20-1 TGCAGTGCTAGAGGGCTAGCGGGAGGTTCAGGGCAGTTCTTC CSARGLAGGSGQFF
few . TRBJ1-5 TRBV6-1 TGTGCCAGCAGGTCCGACGGAAACAATCAGCCCCAGCATTTT CASRSDGNNQPQHF
. . TRBJ2-7 TRBV20-1 TGCAGTGCGGCGACAGATTCCTACGAGCAGTACTTC CSAATDSYEQYF
. TRBD2 TRBJ2-4 TRBV2 TGTGCCAGCAGTCCGGGACTAGCTCCGAGGGGCGCCAAAAACATTCAGTACTTC CASSPGLAPRGAKNIQYF
. . TRBJ1-1 TRBV10-3 TGTGCCACTACGGGCGGGCTGAACACTGAAGCTTTCTTT CATTGGLNTEAFF
. TRBD1 TRBJ2-7 TRBV6-1 TGTGCCAGCAGGATGACAGGGAATTTCTACGAGCAGTACTTC CASRMTGNFYEQYF
. TRBD1 TRBJ2-5 TRBV29-1 TGCAGCACCCGCAGGGGGCAGTACCAAGAGACCCAGTACTTC CSTRRGQYQETQYF
. . TRBJ2-1 TRBV4-3 TGCGCCAGCAGCCAAGATTCGGCAGGGCTGTCGAAGGAGTTCTTC CASSQDSAGLSKEFF
. . TRBJ2-1 TRBV29-1 TGCAGCGTTGAAGTGAGTGGGGGGGCTGTCGACAATGAGCAGTTCTTC CSVEVSGGAVDNEQFF
few . TRBJ1-5 TRBV27 TGTGCCAGCAGTTTATTAGGCAGCGATCAGCCCCAGCATTTT CASSLLGSDQPQHF
. . TRBJ2-6 TRBV27 TGTGCCAGCAGTTTAGAGAGAAGCTCTGGGGCCAACGTCCTGACTTTC CASSLERSSGANVLTF
. TRBD1 TRBJ1-5 TRBV28 TGTGCCAGCCGGGACAGGGCCTCCCCCTACAATCAGCCCCAGCATTTT CASRDRASPYNQPQHF
. . TRBJ2-2 TRBV18 TGTGCCAGCTCACCAAACCATAACACCGGGGAGCTGTTTTTT CASSPNHNTGELFF
few . TRBJ1-2 TRBV20-1 TGCAGTGCTAGAGCCCCTTCCCTCATCCGGGGCTACACCTTC CSARAPSLIRGYTF
. . TRBJ2-2 TRBV6-2/TRBV6-3 TGTGCCAGCAGTTACGACACCGGGGAGCTGTTTTTT CASSYDTGELFF